This T cell receptor beta chain was recovered during a study of blood T cell repertoires in COVID-19. Study-wide context: Some COVID-19 samples were acute and others convalescent; all came from the United States, Italy and Spain. PBMCs, B-cell-depleted T cells, or T cells provided the cDNA or gDNA that made up the material.

Enrolled through a virtual design, the participants were between 18 and 89 years of age and came from 24 US areas. Exposed enrollees had met someone with a PCR-confirmed or clinician-diagnosed COVID-19 case at some point within the 2 weeks before study entry. Produced via immunoSEQ multiplex PCR; TCRdb's table is partial and in-frame only. The table shows about 350,000 clones, with 88% occurring only once. This clone was counted a few times. This CDR3 region has 19 residues. With V trimmed by 1 base and J by 0 bases, 8 bases remained unmatched. Germline V gene lookup returns CDR1 KGHSH and CDR2 LQKENI.

The sequenced material came from PBMCs or T cells enriched from blood (not recorded which). The chain couples TRBV18 to TRBJ1-4; 10 bases align to TRBD1. The TCR sequence derives from a woman between 25 and 40 years old who had been exposed to COVID-19. The CDR3 reads CASSPHRTGGPSTNEKLFF. The DNA for the CDR3 is TGTGCCAGCTCACCACACCGGACAGGGGGACCTTCAACTAATGAAAAACTGTTTTTT.